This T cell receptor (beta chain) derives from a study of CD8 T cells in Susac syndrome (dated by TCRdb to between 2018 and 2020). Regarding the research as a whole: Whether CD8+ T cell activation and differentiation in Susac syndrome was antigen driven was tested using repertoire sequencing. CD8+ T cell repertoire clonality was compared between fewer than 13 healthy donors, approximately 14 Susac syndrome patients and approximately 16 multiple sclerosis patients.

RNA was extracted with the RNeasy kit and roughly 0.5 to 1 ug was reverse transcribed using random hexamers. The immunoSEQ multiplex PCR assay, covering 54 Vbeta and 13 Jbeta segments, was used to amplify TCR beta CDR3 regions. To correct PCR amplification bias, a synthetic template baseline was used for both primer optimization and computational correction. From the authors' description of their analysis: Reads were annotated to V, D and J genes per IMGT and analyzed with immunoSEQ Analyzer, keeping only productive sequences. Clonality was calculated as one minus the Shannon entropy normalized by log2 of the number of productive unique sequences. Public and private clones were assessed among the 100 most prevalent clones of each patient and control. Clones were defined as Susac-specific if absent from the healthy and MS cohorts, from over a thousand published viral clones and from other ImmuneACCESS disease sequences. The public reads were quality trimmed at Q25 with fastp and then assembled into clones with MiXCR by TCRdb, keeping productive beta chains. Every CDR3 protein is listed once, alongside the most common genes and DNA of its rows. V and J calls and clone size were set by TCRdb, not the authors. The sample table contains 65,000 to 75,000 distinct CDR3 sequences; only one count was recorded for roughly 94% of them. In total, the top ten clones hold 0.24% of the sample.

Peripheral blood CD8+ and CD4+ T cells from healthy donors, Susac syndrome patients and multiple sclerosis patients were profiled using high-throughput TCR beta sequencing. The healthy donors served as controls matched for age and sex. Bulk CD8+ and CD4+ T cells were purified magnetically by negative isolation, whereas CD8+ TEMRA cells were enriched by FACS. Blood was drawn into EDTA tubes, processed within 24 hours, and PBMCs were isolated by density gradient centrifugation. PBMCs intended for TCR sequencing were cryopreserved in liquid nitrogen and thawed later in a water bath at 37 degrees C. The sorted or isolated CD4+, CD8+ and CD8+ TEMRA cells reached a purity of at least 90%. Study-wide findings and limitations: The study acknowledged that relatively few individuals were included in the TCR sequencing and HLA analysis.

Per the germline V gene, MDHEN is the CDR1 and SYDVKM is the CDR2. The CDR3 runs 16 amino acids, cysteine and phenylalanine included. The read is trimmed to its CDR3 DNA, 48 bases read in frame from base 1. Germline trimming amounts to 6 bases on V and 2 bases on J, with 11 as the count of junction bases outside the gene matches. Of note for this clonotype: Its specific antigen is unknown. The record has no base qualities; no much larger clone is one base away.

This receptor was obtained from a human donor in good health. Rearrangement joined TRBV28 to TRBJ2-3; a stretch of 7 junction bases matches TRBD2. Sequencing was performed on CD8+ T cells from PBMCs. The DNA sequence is TGTGCCAGCAGCCAGGCGGGACGGGAGGTCACAGATACGCAGTATTTT. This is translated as CASSQAGREVTDTQYF.